The 27 T cell receptor beta chains below come from one sample, sequenced in a study of shared clonotypes between healthy human individuals. Assay: immunoSEQ multiplex PCR; the TCRdb copy retains only in-frame clones and omits some. The sample lists 2,500,000 or so clones, 93% seen once, with 0.36% in the top ten. Material for sequencing was naive CD4+ T cells from PBMCs. Subset in this sample: CD45RA+ positively selected. These receptors came from a man younger than 35 in good health. Some clones in this sample may be carry-over from other donors' samples.

The chain is built from TRBV6-5 and TRBJ1-1; D unresolved. V dropped 6 bases and J dropped 6 bases, with 14 bases sitting between them. CDR1 and CDR2 (germline): MNHEY, SVGAGI. The CDR3 loop spans 13 amino acids. CDR3 sequence: CASSPNRVSEAFF. As DNA, the CDR3 is TGTGCCAGCAGCCCCAACCGGGTCTCTGAAGCTTTCTTT.

To note about this clone: Other DNA sequences from this sample encode an identical CDR3 as well. The chain has TRBV10-1 and TRBJ1-1; 7 bases are shared with TRBD1. The CDR3 consists of 13 residues. The germline CDR1 and CDR2 sequences are WNHNN and SYGVQD (reference sequence). The V gene end was trimmed by 9 bases and the J gene end by 0 bases; junction bases not matched to a gene: 4. CDR3 in DNA: TGCGCCAGTCGGGACAGCTTGAACACTGAAGCTTTCTTT. Translating gives CASRDSLNTEAFF.

J is TRBJ1-1 and V is TRBV7-6, with 8 bases aligning to TRBD1. V trimming: 5 bases; J trimming: 1 base; junction bases outside the gene matches: 9. The CDR3 is 16 residues long. From germline, CDR1 is SGHVS and CDR2 FNYEAQ. DNA of the CDR3: TGTGCCAGCAGCCGGAGACAGGGGCAAACGAACACTGAAGCTTTCTTT. Translating it yields CASSRRQGQTNTEAFF. Supplemented by reference TRBV7-6 and TRBJ1-1, the full variable domain reads GAGVSQSPRYKVTKRGQDVALRCDPISGHVSLYWYRQALGQGPEFLTYFNYEAQQDKSGLPNDRFSAERPEGSISTLTIQRTEQRDSAMYRCASSRRQGQTNTEAFFGQGTRLTVV.

The V gene is TRBV7-9, the J gene TRBJ2-7, with TRBD1 matching 7 bases. Trimming at V came to 5 bases and at J to 3 bases, leaving 13 bases not matched to a gene. Germline lookup yields CDR1 SEHNR and CDR2 FQNEAQ (reference sequence). CDR3 length equals 16 residues. CDR3 residues: CASSTTRWDRYYEQYF. In DNA form, the CDR3 reads TGTGCCAGCAGCACTACTAGGTGGGACAGATACTACGAGCAGTACTTC.

V usage is TRBV12-5 and J usage is TRBJ1-2, with D possibly being TRBD1 (5 bases). This CDR3 has 14 residues. Germline values: CDR1 LGHNT, CDR2 FRNRAP. V was trimmed by 5 bases and J by 8 bases, leaving 18 bases between them. The CDR3 is CASGIGTLGSGYTF. The CDR3 nucleotides read TGTGCTAGTGGTATAGGGACCCTCGGATCCGGCTACACCTTC.

A single count supports this clone. V is TRBV28 and J is TRBJ1-2; D perhaps matches TRBD1 (5 bases). V lost 7 bases and J lost 7, with 13 bases in between. Germline CDR1 reads MDHEN; CDR2 reads SYDVKM. This CDR3 region has 12 residues. The DNA of the CDR3 is TGTGCCAGCACGGCCCCGGGGGGTGGCTACACCTTC. This sequence encodes CASTAPGGGYTF.

The V gene is TRBV19, the J gene TRBJ1-2, with 9 bases lining up with TRBD1. This CDR3 comprises 15 residues. Germline V lookup: CDR1 LNHDA, CDR2 SQIVND (reference sequence). Germline trimming cut 4 bases from V and 7 bases from J; bases unmatched to any gene: 10. The CDR3 loop reads CASSTPGTGRFGYTF. The CDR3 region has the DNA TGTGCCAGTAGTACCCCCGGGACAGGGAGGTTTGGCTACACCTTC.

There are a few counts of this clone. The sample holds other DNA sequences that translate to the same CDR3. CDR3 residues: CASSQAGGDEKLFF. The DNA of the CDR3 is TGTGCCAGCAGCCAAGCAGGGGGGGATGAAAAACTGTTTTTT. The V and J genes are TRBV4-2 and TRBJ1-4; 7 bases map to TRBD1. V shed 1 base and J 6 bases; nucleotides not matched to a gene: 2. CDR3 length equals 14 residues. Germline V gene data show CDR1 as LGHNA and CDR2 as YNFKEQ.

Concerning this clone: It is unclear where the CDR3 begins or ends on the DNA, so no DNA is shown, and the CDR3 is as TCRdb lists it. The rearrangement links TRBV9 to TRBJ2-3; the table's TRBD2 call for D was not verified on the DNA. Both ends counted, the CDR3 spans 17 residues. Germline V CDR1 and CDR2: SGDLS, YYNGEE. This CDR3 reads CASSSTLGGGGPDTQYF.

V and J are TRBV7-3 and TRBJ1-2; 12 bases line up with TRBD1. The CDR3 has 15 residues. Germline V CDR1 and CDR2: SGHTA, FQGTGA. Trimming removed 4 bases from V and 3 bases from J; junction bases left unmatched: 3. For the CDR3, the DNA is TGTGCCAGCAGCTCGGGACAGGGGGCTGACTATGGCTACACCTTC. Translation gives CASSSGQGADYGYTF.

Remarks on this clone: This sample includes further DNA sequences coding for the same CDR3. The chain uses TRBV28 and TRBJ1-2; D is ambiguous. This CDR3 has 12 residues. Trimming took 3 bases from V and 5 from J, leaving 7 bases between them. Germline CDR1 reads MDHEN; CDR2 reads SYDVKM. CDR3 protein: CASSLSSYGYTF. As DNA, the CDR3 is TGTGCCAGCAGTTTGTCCAGTTATGGCTACACCTTC.

The chain employs TRBV5-1 and TRBJ2-4; 9 bases line up with TRBD2. J gave up 8 bases and V 4 bases, and 16 bases lay outside the gene matches. Per the germline V gene, CDR1 is SGHRS and CDR2 is YFSETQ. This CDR3 is 17 amino acids long. The CDR3 nucleotides are TGCGCCAGCAGCCGGGTTTTCGCGGGAGGGCCCGGGGACATTCAGTACTTC. Translating gives CASSRVFAGGPGDIQYF.

The V and J genes are TRBV28 and TRBJ2-7; TRBD2 aligns across 14 bases. Germline assignment: CDR1 MDHEN and CDR2 SYDVKM. This CDR3 comprises 18 residues. The V segment lost 5 bases and the J segment 3 bases; nucleotides outside the gene matches: 12. Here the CDR3 reads CASSPSLTSGRGGYEQYF. The CDR3 DNA follows: TGTGCCAGCAGTCCTAGTTTGACTAGCGGGAGGGGTGGCTACGAGCAGTACTTC.

The chain employs TRBV5-1 and TRBJ2-7; 11 bases fit TRBD2. Germline-derived CDR1 and CDR2 are SGHRS and YFSETQ. The CDR3 covers 14 residues. Germline trimming cut 4 bases from V and 2 bases from J; bases unmatched to any gene: 2. This chain's CDR3 is CASSSSGRAYEQYF. CDR3 DNA sequence: TGCGCCAGCAGCAGTAGCGGGAGGGCCTACGAGCAGTACTTC.

CDR3 sequence: CASSLIGPQYF. The CDR3 DNA sequence: TGTGCCAGCAGTTTGATCGGACCCCAGTACTTC. V is TRBV28 and J is TRBJ2-7; D uncertain. The V gene's germline CDR1 is MDHEN and CDR2 SYDVKM. The CDR3 sequence is 11 residues long. V lost 3 bases to trimming and J lost 10 bases, with 10 bases between them.

The V call is TRBV25-1, the J call TRBJ2-1, with 7 bases lining up with TRBD2. CDR1 is MGHDK, CDR2 SYGVNS, per germline. The CDR3 length is 15 residues. V shed 7 bases, J shed 5 bases, and the junction held 11 bases outside the gene matches. The DNA of the CDR3 is TGTGCCAGCACCGGATTCGGGGGGACCCACAATGAGCAGTTCTTC. Its protein is CASTGFGGTHNEQFF.

CDR3 nucleotides: TGTGCCAGCAGCTTTGCGGGAGGGAACACAGATACGCAGTATTTT. It specifies CASSFAGGNTDTQYF. V gene TRBV7-2 combines with J gene TRBJ2-3; 9 nucleotides line up with TRBD2. CDR3 length equals 15 residues. Germline V gene sequence: CDR1 SGHTA, CDR2 FQGNSA. V dropped 3 bases and J dropped 2; count of bases not matched to a gene: 3.

The chain carries TRBV5-6 and TRBJ2-3; 9 positions match TRBD2. There are 16 residues in the CDR3. Germline V CDR1 and CDR2: SGHDT, YYEEEE. V lost 3 bases, J lost 0 bases, and 5 bases stayed unmatched. CDR3 loop: CASSSLAGLSTDTQYF. The CDR3 nucleotides read TGTGCCAGCAGCTCGCTAGCGGGACTGAGCACAGATACGCAGTATTTT.

CDR3 in DNA: TGTGCCACCAGCAGAGTAATCACCGGGGAGCTGTTTTTT. Translation gives CATSRVITGELFF. The V and J genes are TRBV15 and TRBJ2-2; D unresolved. The CDR3 consists of 13 residues. Germline V gene lookup returns CDR1 LNHNV and CDR2 YYDKDF (reference sequence). V lost 1 base to trimming and J lost 4 bases, with 4 bases between them. Variable domain in full (rest from reference TRBV15 and TRBJ2-2): DAMVIQNPRYQVTQFGKPVTLSCSQTLNHNVMYWYQQKSSQAPKLLFHYYDKDFNNEADTPDNFQSRRPNTSFCFLDIRSPGLGDTAMYLCATSRVITGELFFGEGSRLTVL.

V gene TRBV6-4 combines with J gene TRBJ2-7; maybe TRBD2 (6 bases). V dropped 3 bases and J dropped 6 bases, with 18 bases sitting between them. Germline-derived CDR1 and CDR2 are MRHNA and SNTAGT. The CDR3 extends over 15 amino acids. The CDR3 loop reads CASSEEGTHVGEQYF. CDR3 nucleotide sequence: TGTGCCAGCAGTGAGGAGGGGACCCACGTCGGCGAGCAGTACTTC.

With regard to this clone: Different DNA sequences within this sample yield the same CDR3. The chain links TRBV28 to TRBJ2-7, with a possible D match to TRBD1 (5 bases). The V end lost 2 bases, the J end lost 2 bases, and 13 bases lay between the germline ends. Germline V gives CDR1 MDHEN, CDR2 SYDVKM. There are 15 residues in the CDR3. The chain's CDR3 is CASSLGGAKTYEQYF. The CDR3 DNA follows: TGTGCCAGCAGTTTAGGTGGGGCGAAAACCTACGAGCAGTACTTC. The whole variable domain, remainder taken from reference TRBV28 and TRBJ2-7, is DVKVTQSSRYLVKRTGEKVFLECVQDMDHENMFWYRQDPGLGLRLIYFSYDVKMKEKGDIPEGYSVSREKKERFSLILESASTNQTSMYLCASSLGGAKTYEQYFGPGTRLTVT.

This chain connects TRBV10-3 to TRBJ2-1; TRBD1 agrees at 7 bases. J was trimmed by 0 bases and V by 6 bases; bases with no gene match: 8. CDR1 ENHRY and CDR2 SYGVKD come from the germline V gene. This CDR3 comprises 16 residues. This CDR3 is CAIRTGTVSSYNEQFF. CDR3 bases: TGTGCCATCAGAACCGGGACAGTTAGCTCCTACAATGAGCAGTTCTTC.

The CDR3 reads CASSLGPGLGTDTQYF. For the CDR3, the DNA is TGTGCCAGCAGCTTAGGGCCGGGACTTGGCACAGATACGCAGTATTTT. This chain connects TRBV7-3 to TRBJ2-3; perhaps TRBD2 as D (6 bases). The germline gives CDR1 SGHTA, CDR2 FQGTGA. CDR3 size: 16 residues. The V and J ends lost 2 bases and 1 base respectively, with 13 bases between them.

CDR3 bases: TGTGCCAGCAGTTTATCTGGGAATGAAGCTTTCTTT. Protein sequence: CASSLSGNEAFF. This chain joins TRBV28 and TRBJ1-1, with D hard to call. Germline-derived CDR1 and CDR2 are MDHEN and SYDVKM. The CDR3 has 12 residues. V shed 1 base and J shed 7 bases, with 7 bases lying between them.

The V and J genes are TRBV5-6 and TRBJ2-5; TRBD1 agrees at 7 bases. The J call may be mistaken, given a closer DNA end match to TRBJ2-7. Germline CDR1 SGHDT, CDR2 YYEEEE. There are 15 residues in the CDR3. The CDR3 here is CASSYSPGTVYEQYF. Written as DNA, the CDR3 is TGTGCCAGCAGCTACTCACCCGGGACAGTCTACGAGCAGTACTTC.

This sequence joins TRBV28 and TRBJ2-7; no clear D. The V end lost 4 bases, the J end lost 3 bases, and 13 bases lay between the germline ends. From germline, CDR1 is MDHEN and CDR2 SYDVKM. The CDR3 consists of 14 residues. Here the CDR3 DNA reads TGTGCCAGCAGTTCCCGCCAGGCTATCTACGAGCAGTACTTC. Translated: CASSSRQAIYEQYF.

V and J are TRBV6-1 and TRBJ2-7; unclear D gene. Trimming took off 6 bases at V and 2 bases at J, with 5 bases between the two ends. Germline CDR1 MNHNS, CDR2 SASEGT. This CDR3 is 11 amino acids long. The CDR3 loop reads CASRLTYEQYF. The CDR3 region has the DNA TGTGCCAGCAGATTAACCTACGAGCAGTACTTC.